One and the same sample provided the 2 T cell receptor beta chains below, sequenced in a study of Graves' ophthalmopathy and Graves' hyperthyroidism. Amplified material comprised TCR beta CDR3 regions derived from RNA transcripts. First-round RT-PCR employed HTBI primers, with a second-round multiplex PCR after it. TCRdb reanalysed the multiplex PCR reads using MiXCR and keeps one entry per CDR3 protein. The data show roughly 600,000 distinct CDR3 sequences, under 45% seen once. The sequencing sample was made of peripheral blood or thyroid tissue (not recorded which). Receptors were obtained from an adult man with Graves' hyperthyroidism.

Many counts were recorded for this clonotype. The chain couples TRBV7-2 to TRBJ2-7; 13 positions match TRBD2. This CDR3 spans 18 amino acids. Trimming took 5 bases from V and 0 from J; bases not matched to a gene: 10. Germline assignment: CDR1 SGHTA and CDR2 FQGNSA. The CDR3 DNA reads TGTGCCAGCAGCCCAAGGACTAGCGGGAGAAGAAGCTCCTACGAGCAGTACTTC. Amino acids: CASSPRTSGRRSSYEQYF.

This clonotype appeared many times. This sequence joins TRBV12-3 or TRBV12-4 and TRBJ1-5; D perhaps matches TRBD1 (5 bases). The germline V and J ends were trimmed by 3 bases and 1 base, with 10 bases remaining between them. CDR3 length: 15 residues. The DNA of the CDR3 is TGTGCCAGCAGTTTGGAGGGACTGAGCAATCAGCCCCAGCATTTT. Translation gives CASSLEGLSNQPQHF.